This TCR beta chain was captured in a study of blood T cell repertoires in COVID-19. Study background: The United States, Italy and Spain provided the acute and convalescent COVID-19 samples. The analysed material was cDNA or gDNA that came from T cells, B-cell-depleted T cells, or PBMCs.

V lost 4 bases, J lost 2 bases, and 7 bases stayed unmatched. The CDR3 has 15 residues. CDR1 is GTSNPN and CDR2 is SVGIG in the germline V gene (reference sequence). In the original analysis: Amplifying reference gene primers gave estimates of nucleated cell counts. Method: immunoSEQ multiplex PCR; TCRdb's copy keeps in-frame clones and lacks some. That table furnishes V, J and clone size, whereas the DNA furnished D and trimming. The sample records 250,000 to 300,000 clones, 81% being singletons. This rearrangement joins TRBV30 to TRBJ1-3; 8 bases map to TRBD1. The source is a woman between 55 and 75 years old with active or convalescent COVID-19. The sequencing sample was made of peripheral blood. The CDR3 region has the DNA TGTGCCTGGACCCCCAGGACAGGGCCTGGAAACACCATATATTTT. Its translation: CAWTPRTGPGNTIYF.